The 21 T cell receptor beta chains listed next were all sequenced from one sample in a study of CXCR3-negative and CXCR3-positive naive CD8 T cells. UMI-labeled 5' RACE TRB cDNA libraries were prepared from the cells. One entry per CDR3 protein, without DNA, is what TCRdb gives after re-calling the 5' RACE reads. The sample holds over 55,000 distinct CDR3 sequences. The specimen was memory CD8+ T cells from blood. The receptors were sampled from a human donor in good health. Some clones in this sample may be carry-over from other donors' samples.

The CDR3 region is CSVDFGQGTNTEAFF. The rearrangement links TRBV29-1 to TRBJ1-1; TCRdb's D gene call, TRBD1, goes unchecked for lack of DNA. This CDR3 region has 15 residues. Germline values: CDR1 SQVTM, CDR2 ANQGSEA.

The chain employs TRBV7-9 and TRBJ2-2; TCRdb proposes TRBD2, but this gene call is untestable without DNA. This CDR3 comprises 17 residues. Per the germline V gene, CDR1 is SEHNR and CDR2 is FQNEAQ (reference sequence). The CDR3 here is CASSFASGAPNTGELFF.

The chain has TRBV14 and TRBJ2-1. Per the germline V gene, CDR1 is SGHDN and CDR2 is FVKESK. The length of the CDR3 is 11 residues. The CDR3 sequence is CASSHTDEQFF. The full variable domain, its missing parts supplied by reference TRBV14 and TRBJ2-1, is EAGVTQFPSHSVIEKGQTVTLRCDPISGHDNLYWYRRVMGKEIKFLLHFVKESKQDESGMPNNRFLAERTGGTYSTLKVQPAELEDSGVYFCASSHTDEQFFGPGTRLTVL.

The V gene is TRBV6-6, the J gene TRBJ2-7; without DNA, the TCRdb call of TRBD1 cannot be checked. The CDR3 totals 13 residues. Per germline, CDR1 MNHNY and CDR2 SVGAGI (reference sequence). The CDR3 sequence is CASSPGDPYEQYF.

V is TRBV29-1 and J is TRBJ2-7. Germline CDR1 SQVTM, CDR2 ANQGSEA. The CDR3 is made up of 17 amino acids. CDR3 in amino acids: CSVEGIAGYPSTTEQYF.

CDR3 sequence: CASSLSGTVNEKLFF. The J gene is TRBJ1-4, the V gene TRBV5-5; TCRdb gives TRBD1 as the D gene, but with no DNA this cannot be confirmed. The CDR3 runs to 15 residues. CDR1 and CDR2 (germline): SGHKS, YYEKEE (reference sequence).

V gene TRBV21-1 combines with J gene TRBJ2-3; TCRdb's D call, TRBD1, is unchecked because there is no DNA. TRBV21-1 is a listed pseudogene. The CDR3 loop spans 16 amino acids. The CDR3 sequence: CASSKPSTGARDTQYF.

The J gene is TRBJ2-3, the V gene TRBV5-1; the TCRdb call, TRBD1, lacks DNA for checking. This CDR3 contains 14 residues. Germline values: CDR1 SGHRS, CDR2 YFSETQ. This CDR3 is CASSGDSEADTQYF. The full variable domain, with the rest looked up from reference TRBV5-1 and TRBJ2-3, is KAGVTQTPRYLIKTRGQQVTLSCSPISGHRSVSWYQQTPGQGLQFLFEYFSETQRNKGNFPGRFSGRQFSNSRSEMNVSTLELGDSALYLCASSGDSEADTQYFGPGTRLTVL.

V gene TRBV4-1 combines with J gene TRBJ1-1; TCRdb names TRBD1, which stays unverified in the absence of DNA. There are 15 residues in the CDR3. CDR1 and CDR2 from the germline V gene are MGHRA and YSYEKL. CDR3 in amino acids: CASSQEESQGTEAFF.

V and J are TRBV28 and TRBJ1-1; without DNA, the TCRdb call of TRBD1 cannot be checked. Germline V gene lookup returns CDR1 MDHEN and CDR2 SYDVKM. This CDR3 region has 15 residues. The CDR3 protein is CASSFRGLLNTEAFF.

The CDR3 loop is CASSGFASGGGETQYF. The chain links TRBV7-2 to TRBJ2-5; TCRdb gives TRBD2 as the D gene, but with no DNA this cannot be confirmed. Germline V lookup: CDR1 SGHTA, CDR2 FQGNSA. CDR3 length: 16 residues.

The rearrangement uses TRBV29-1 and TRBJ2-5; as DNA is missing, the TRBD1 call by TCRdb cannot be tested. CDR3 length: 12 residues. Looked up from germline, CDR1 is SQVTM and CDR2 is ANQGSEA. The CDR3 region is CSVADRGETQYF.

This CDR3 reads CASSPDIEAFF. The genes are TRBV18 and TRBJ1-1. The CDR3 extends over 11 amino acids. Per germline, CDR1 KGHSH and CDR2 LQKENI.

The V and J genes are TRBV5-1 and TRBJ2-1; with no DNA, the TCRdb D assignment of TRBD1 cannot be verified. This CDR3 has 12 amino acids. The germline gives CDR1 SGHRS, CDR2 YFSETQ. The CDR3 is CASSGGGNEQFF. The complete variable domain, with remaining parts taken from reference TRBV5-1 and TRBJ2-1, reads KAGVTQTPRYLIKTRGQQVTLSCSPISGHRSVSWYQQTPGQGLQFLFEYFSETQRNKGNFPGRFSGRQFSNSRSEMNVSTLELGDSALYLCASSGGGNEQFFGPGTRLTVL.

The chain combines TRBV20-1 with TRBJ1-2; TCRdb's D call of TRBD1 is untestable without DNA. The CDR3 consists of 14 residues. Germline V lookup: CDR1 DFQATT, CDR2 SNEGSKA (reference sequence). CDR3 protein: CSAWDPGQLYGYTF.

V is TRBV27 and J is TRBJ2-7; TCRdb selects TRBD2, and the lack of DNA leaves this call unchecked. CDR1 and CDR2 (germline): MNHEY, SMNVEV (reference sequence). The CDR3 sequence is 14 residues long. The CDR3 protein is CASSLALDTYEQYF.

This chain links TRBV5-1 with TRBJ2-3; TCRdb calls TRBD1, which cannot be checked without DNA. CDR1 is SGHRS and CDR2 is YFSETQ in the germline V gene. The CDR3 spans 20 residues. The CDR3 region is CASSFPVEGSPWGSTDTQYF.

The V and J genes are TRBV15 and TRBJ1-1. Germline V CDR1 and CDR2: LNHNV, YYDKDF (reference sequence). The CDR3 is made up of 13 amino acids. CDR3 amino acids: CATSRVVDTEAFF.

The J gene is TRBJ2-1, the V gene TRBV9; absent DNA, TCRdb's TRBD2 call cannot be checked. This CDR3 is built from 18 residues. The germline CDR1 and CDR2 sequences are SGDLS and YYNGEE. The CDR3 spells CASSVVGGSPTRYNEQFF.

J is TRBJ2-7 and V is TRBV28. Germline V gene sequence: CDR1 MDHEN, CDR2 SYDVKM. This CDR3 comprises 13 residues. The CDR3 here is CASSPDLALEQYF.

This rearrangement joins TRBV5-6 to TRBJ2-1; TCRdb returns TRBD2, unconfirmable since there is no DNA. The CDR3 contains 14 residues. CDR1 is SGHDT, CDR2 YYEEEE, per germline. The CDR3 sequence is CASSLGGRYNEQFF.